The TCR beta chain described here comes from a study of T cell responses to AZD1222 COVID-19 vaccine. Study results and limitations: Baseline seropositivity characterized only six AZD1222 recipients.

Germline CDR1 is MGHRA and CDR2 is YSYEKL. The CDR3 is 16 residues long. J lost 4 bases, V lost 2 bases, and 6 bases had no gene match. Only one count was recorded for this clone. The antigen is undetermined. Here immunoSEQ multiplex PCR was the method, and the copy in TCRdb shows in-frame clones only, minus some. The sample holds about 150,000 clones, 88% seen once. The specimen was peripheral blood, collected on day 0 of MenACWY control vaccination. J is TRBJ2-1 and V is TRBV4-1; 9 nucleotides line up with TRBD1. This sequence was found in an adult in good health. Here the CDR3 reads CASSQISGTGYNEQFF. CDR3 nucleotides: TGCGCCAGCAGCCAAATATCCGGGACAGGGTACAATGAGCAGTTCTTC.